The entry below gives a single T cell receptor (beta chain) sequence along with its context. The data are from a study of OX40 agonist ivuxolimab in advanced cancers. Study-level background: The group had a mean age of about 60 years, ranged from about 20 to 90, and was roughly 80% male. Partial response was recorded in three patients: one hepatocellular carcinoma and two cutaneous melanoma cases.

With autoimmune disease history or systemic immunosuppression, patients were excluded. The timepoints at which blood was sampled were baseline, cycle 4 day 1, and cycle 7 day 1. The CDR3 is 14 amino acids. Germline-derived CDR1 and CDR2 are MNHEY and SVGAGI. The assay was immunoSEQ multiplex PCR, and TCRdb's table has in-frame clones only and misses some. The sample lists roughly 81,000 clones, approximately 85% occurring once. This chain links TRBV6-5 with TRBJ2-5; 10 bases are a match to TRBD1. The better agreement between TRBJ2-7 and the DNA end casts doubt on the J call. This specimen was CD4+ or CD8+ T cells sorted from blood, taken in a trial of the OX40 agonist ivuxolimab. The TCR originated in an adult with an advanced solid tumor such as melanoma, head and neck, liver or kidney cancer. The CDR3 sequence is CAAKRGTGASEQYF. The CDR3 DNA is TGTGCCGCCAAAAGAGGGACAGGGGCAAGCGAGCAGTACTTC.